What follows is one T cell receptor (beta chain) and its context. CDR3 size: 15 residues. Trimming took off 2 bases at V and 0 bases at J, with 10 bases between the two ends. Germline CDR1 and CDR2: SGHVS and FNYEAQ. The sort gate was single viable CD3+CD4+CD8-CD45RO+ cells for memory CD4+ T cells. Positive selection with CD4 microbeads enriched total CD4+ T cells. The data were obtained in a study of memory CD4+ T cells and cytomegalovirus serostatus. TCRdb's copy holds only in-frame clones and misses some; the assay was immunoSEQ multiplex PCR. The profile shows some 50,000 clones, roughly 79% of them singletons.

Sequencing used memory CD4+ T cells from blood. The TCR originated in an adult in good health and CMV-seronegative. The rearrangement uses TRBV7-6 and TRBJ1-2; D ambiguous. The CDR3 loop reads CASSLMADTNYGYTF. The CDR3 region has the DNA TGTGCCAGCAGCTTAATGGCAGACACTAACTATGGCTACACCTTC.